These 20 T cell receptor beta chains originate from one sample sequenced in a study of blood T cell repertoires in COVID-19. Data came from immunoSEQ multiplex PCR; TCRdb stores just in-frame clones and leaves some out. Of tens of thousands of clones in the sample, around three quarters were seen once. Input material: peripheral blood. The receptors stem from a man aged 55 to 70 with active COVID-19.

The genes are TRBV9 and TRBJ1-4; TRBD1 aligns across 9 bases. The germline V gene encodes CDR1 SGDLS and CDR2 YYNGEE. This CDR3 region has 18 residues. The V gene end was trimmed by 4 bases and the J gene end by 0 bases; junction bases not matched to a gene: 10. CDR3 sequence: CASSPSGTGPATNEKLFF. The CDR3 nucleotides read TGTGCCAGCAGCCCCTCCGGGACAGGGCCCGCAACTAATGAAAAACTGTTTTTT.

The chain recombines TRBV27 with TRBJ2-7, with a weak D call TRBD1 (6 bases). The CDR3 totals 15 residues. Germline assignment: CDR1 MNHEY and CDR2 SMNVEV (reference sequence). Trimming took 4 bases from V and 0 from J, leaving 13 bases between them. In nucleotides, the CDR3 is TGTGCCAGCAGTTCGACAGGAACCAGCTCCTACGAGCAGTACTTC. Its protein product is CASSSTGTSSYEQYF.

The chain recombines TRBV5-4 with TRBJ2-1; 8 bases line up with TRBD2. With 1 base clipped from V and 0 bases from J, the junction kept 6 bases outside the gene matches. CDR1 is SGHNT and CDR2 is YYREEE in the germline V gene (reference sequence). CDR3 size: 17 residues. CDR3: CASSLPSGLSSYNEQFF. The CDR3 DNA sequence: TGTGCCAGCAGCTTGCCTAGCGGGTTGAGCTCCTACAATGAGCAGTTCTTC.

The chain employs TRBV6-5 and TRBJ1-5; D remains ambiguous. V lost 6 bases to trimming and J lost 4 bases, with 10 bases between them. CDR3 length: 13 residues. CDR1 and CDR2 from the germline V gene are MNHEY and SVGAGI. CDR3 in DNA: TGTGCCAGCAGGGCGGAGGGTAATCAGCCCCAGCATTTT. Amino acids: CASRAEGNQPQHF.

The chain employs TRBV19 and TRBJ2-7, with TRBD1 as a possible D gene (6 bases). Germline V gene lookup returns CDR1 LNHDA and CDR2 SQIVND (reference sequence). This CDR3 is built from 15 residues. The V gene lost 5 bases and the J gene lost 2 bases, with 16 bases spanning the gap. This chain's CDR3 is CASSSPRAGAYEQYF. The CDR3 DNA reads as TGTGCCAGTAGTTCTCCCAGGGCAGGGGCCTACGAGCAGTACTTC.

This clone was detected once. This chain uses TRBV10-3 with TRBJ2-3; 7 bases align to TRBD2. V shed 4 bases and J 2 bases; nucleotides not matched to a gene: 9. The CDR3 consists of 16 residues. The germline CDR1 and CDR2 sequences are ENHRY and SYGVKD. CDR3 amino acids: CAISAAGTKDTDTQYF. The CDR3 DNA reads TGTGCCATCAGTGCCGCGGGGACTAAAGACACAGATACGCAGTATTTT.

This clone was observed once. The chain combines TRBV7-8 with TRBJ1-2; perhaps TRBD1 as D (6 bases). V was pared by 0 bases and J by 2 bases, with 10 bases between. This CDR3 has 15 residues. Germline CDR1 reads SGHVS; CDR2 reads FQNEAQ. CDR3 amino acids: CASSLARGANYGYTF. CDR3 coding DNA: TGTGCCAGCAGCTTAGCGCGGGGGGCAAACTATGGCTACACCTTC.

This clone occurred a few times. The chain combines TRBV28 with TRBJ1-2; D might be TRBD1 (6 bases). The CDR3 consists of 13 residues. Germline V CDR1 and CDR2: MDHEN, SYDVKM. Trimming removed 2 bases from V and 8 bases from J, with 12 bases in between. The CDR3 DNA follows: TGTGCCAGCAGTTTAGCGGCAGGGGTAGGCTACACCTTC. It is translated as CASSLAAGVGYTF.

With regard to this clone: This specimen includes other DNA sequences encoding the same CDR3. The rearrangement uses TRBV4-3 and TRBJ2-7, with a possible D match to TRBD2 (6 bases). V was trimmed by 0 bases and J by 0 bases, leaving 12 bases between them. CDR3 length: 16 amino acids. Germline assignment: CDR1 LGHNA and CDR2 YSLEER. The CDR3 nucleotides read TGCGCCAGCAGCCAAGATTTGGGGGGAGCCTCCTACGAGCAGTACTTC. Translated: CASSQDLGGASYEQYF.

This rearrangement joins TRBV4-1 to TRBJ2-3; TRBD2 matches 10 bases. Germline V gene lookup returns CDR1 MGHRA and CDR2 YSYEKL. V gave up 3 bases and J gave up 3 bases; unmatched junction bases: 6. The CDR3 consists of 16 residues. The CDR3, as DNA: TGCGCCAGCAGCCATGCACTAGCGGGACTTACAGATACGCAGTATTTT. Translating gives CASSHALAGLTDTQYF.

The chain uses TRBV14 and TRBJ2-7; TRBD2 matches at 7 bases. The junction had 2 bases not matched to a gene; V was cut back by 4 bases and J by 5 bases. The CDR3 runs to 12 residues. Per germline, CDR1 SGHDN and CDR2 FVKESK. CDR3 sequence: CASSLRGDEQYF. CDR3 DNA: TGTGCCAGCAGCCTACGGGGGGACGAGCAGTACTTC.

The V gene is TRBV24-1, the J gene TRBJ2-1; 10 nucleotides align to TRBD2. J lost 4 bases, V lost 3 bases, and 5 bases had no gene match. CDR1 is KGHDR and CDR2 is SFDVKD in the germline V gene. CDR3 length: 16 amino acids. The CDR3, as DNA: TGTGCCACCAGTGATCCCGGGACTAGCGAGTACAATGAGCAGTTCTTC. Residues: CATSDPGTSEYNEQFF.

The chain combines TRBV30 with TRBJ2-3; unclear D gene. The germline V gene has CDR1 GTSNPN and CDR2 SVGIG (reference sequence). CDR3 length: 12 amino acids. With 8 bases removed from V and 0 bases from J, the gap between germline ends came to 9 bases. The CDR3 region is CARASSTDTQYF. The CDR3 DNA reads TGTGCCCGAGCGTCCAGCACAGATACGCAGTATTTT.

The V call is TRBV12-1, the J call TRBJ2-1; TRBD1, the table's D call, was not compared with the DNA. TRBV12-1 is flagged as a pseudogene. CDR3 size: 15 residues. CDR3 in amino acids: CASSPSVSRDNEQFF. In nucleotides, the CDR3 is TGTGCCAGCAGCCCTTCAGTGTCCAGGGACAATGAGCAGTTCTTC.

V gene TRBV19 combines with J gene TRBJ2-6; D possibly corresponds to TRBD2 (6 bases). This CDR3 has 16 amino acids. In germline, CDR1 is LNHDA, CDR2 SQIVND (reference sequence). The ends were cut back, 7 bases at V and 4 bases at J, with 17 bases in the middle. The CDR3 bases are TGTGCCAGTACCCTGCTGGAGGGAAAGGGGGCCAACGTCCTGACTTTC. Its protein product is CASTLLEGKGANVLTF.

V and J are TRBV11-2 and TRBJ2-7, with D hard to call. CDR1 is SGHAT and CDR2 is FQNNGV in the germline V gene. The CDR3 extends over 13 amino acids. V was trimmed by 0 bases and J by 6 bases, leaving 9 bases between them. The CDR3 spells CASSLEPPGEQYF. CDR3 bases: TGTGCCAGCAGCTTAGAACCCCCGGGCGAGCAGTACTTC.

The CDR3 sequence is CASSPGRRYEQYF. The CDR3 DNA reads as TGTGCCAGCAGCCCCGGGAGGCGCTACGAGCAGTACTTC. The chain has TRBV7-9 and TRBJ2-7; 7 bases match TRBD2. Trimming took 5 bases from V and 3 from J; bases not matched to a gene: 4. The CDR3 is made up of 13 amino acids. From germline, CDR1 is SEHNR and CDR2 FQNEAQ (reference sequence).

This clone was counted a single time. The chain is built from TRBV7-2 and TRBJ1-1; TRBD1 matches at 8 bases. There are 15 residues in the CDR3. Germline V lookup: CDR1 SGHTA, CDR2 FQGNSA. V shed 6 bases, J shed 6 bases, and the junction held 12 bases outside the gene matches. CDR3 region: CASSYYRGVKAEAFF. CDR3 sequence (DNA): TGTGCCAGCAGTTACTACAGGGGGGTAAAGGCTGAAGCTTTCTTT. Full variable domain (missing parts from reference TRBV7-2 and TRBJ1-1): GAGVSQSPSNKVTEKGKDVELRCDPISGHTALYWYRQSLGQGLEFLIYFQGNSAPDKSGLPSDRFSAERTGGSVSTLTIQRTQQEDSAVYLCASSYYRGVKAEAFFGQGTRLTVV.

The chain uses TRBV10-3 and TRBJ2-2; 7 nucleotides line up with TRBD2. J gave up 4 bases and V 10 bases, and 6 bases lay outside the gene matches. This CDR3 contains 13 residues. The V gene's germline CDR1 is ENHRY and CDR2 SYGVKD. The CDR3 DNA reads TGTGCCACTGCCGGGACTACCACCGGGGAGCTGTTTTTT. Translated: CATAGTTTGELFF.

The rearrangement links TRBV5-1 to TRBJ2-3; 12 bases are shared with TRBD2. The CDR3 length is 18 residues. The V gene's germline CDR1 is SGHRS and CDR2 YFSETQ. The trim removed 3 bases at V and 4 bases at J, leaving 12 bases unmatched. The CDR3 nucleotides are TGCGCCAGCAGCTCTGGGCTAGCGGGAGGGCCAGGCTCAGATACGCAGTATTTT. This gives the protein CASSSGLAGGPGSDTQYF.